This TCR beta chain was recovered during a study of cytomegalovirus exposure and HLA in healthy donors. Study outcomes and limitations: Certain sequence variants were highly shared and formed a cluster, and this cluster was likely a sequencing artifact.

Germline lookup yields CDR1 MGHRA and CDR2 YSYEKL. V lost 2 bases to trimming and J lost 4 bases, with 9 bases between them. The CDR3 sequence is 14 residues long. In the PCR, 60 Vbeta and 13 Jbeta primers were used. In the authors' workflow: In a later analysis, the count reached about 75 million unique TCR beta chains, with roughly 9.9 million shared. Clones were read by immunoSEQ multiplex PCR, and TCRdb kept only the in-frame ones, dropping some. Clonal size and the V and J genes are those of that table, whereas D and trimming came from the DNA. The repertoire holds over 85,000 clones, around 63% seen once, with 4.5% to 5% in the top ten. Donors showed nominal health when sampled, although they likely had unrecorded immune exposures. Points on this clone: Antigen unknown.

The sequence came from a human donor in good health. Sequenced input: PBMCs. The J gene is TRBJ2-1, the V gene TRBV4-1; D not certain. CDR3 in amino acids: CASSQTSSYNEQFF. CDR3 bases: TGCGCCAGCAGCCAAACCTCTAGTTACAATGAGCAGTTCTTC.